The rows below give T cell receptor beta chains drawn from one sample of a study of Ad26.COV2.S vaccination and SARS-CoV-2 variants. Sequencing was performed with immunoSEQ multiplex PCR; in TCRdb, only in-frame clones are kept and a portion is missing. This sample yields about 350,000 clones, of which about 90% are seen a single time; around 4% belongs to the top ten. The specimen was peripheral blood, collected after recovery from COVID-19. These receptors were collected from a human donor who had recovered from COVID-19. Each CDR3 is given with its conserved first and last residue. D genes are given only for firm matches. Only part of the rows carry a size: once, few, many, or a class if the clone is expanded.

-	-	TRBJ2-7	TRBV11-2	CASSLAQSPYEQYF	TGTGCCAGCAGCTTAGCCCAGAGCCCCTACGAGCAGTACTTC
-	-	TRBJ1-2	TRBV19	CASTMTGTYGYTF	TGTGCCAGTACAATGACAGGAACTTATGGCTACACCTTC
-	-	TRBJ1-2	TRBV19	CASSIQPNYGYTF	TGTGCCAGTAGTATACAACCGAACTATGGCTACACCTTC
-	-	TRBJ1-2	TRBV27	CASSLSGSNYGYTF	TGTGCCAGCAGTTTATCAGGGAGCAACTATGGCTACACCTTC
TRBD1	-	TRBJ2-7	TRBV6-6	CASSRPGTAPTYEQYF	TGTGCCAGCAGTCGACCCGGGACAGCTCCCACCTACGAGCAGTACTTC
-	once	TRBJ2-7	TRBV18	CASSLGGLYEQYF	TGTGCCAGCTCCCTAGGGGGGCTCTACGAGCAGTACTTC
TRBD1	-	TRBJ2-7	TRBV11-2	CASSLGTGAYEQYF	TGTGCCAGCAGCTTAGGGACAGGGGCCTACGAGCAGTACTTC
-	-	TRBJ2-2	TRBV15	CATSYPRGTGELFF	TGTGCCACCAGCTACCCCCGGGGTACCGGGGAGCTGTTTTTT
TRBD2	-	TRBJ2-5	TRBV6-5	CASSTGLAGQETQYF	TGTGCCAGCAGCACCGGACTAGCGGGTCAAGAGACCCAGTACTTC
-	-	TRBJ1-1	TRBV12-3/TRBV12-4	CASSRDTNTEAFF	TGTGCCAGCAGCCGGGACACGAACACTGAAGCTTTCTTT
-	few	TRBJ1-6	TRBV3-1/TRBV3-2	CASSQVGNNSPLHF	TGTGCCAGCAGCCAAGTTGGAAATAATTCACCCCTCCACTTT
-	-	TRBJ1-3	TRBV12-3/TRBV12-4	CASSLRNTIYF	TGTGCCAGCAGTTTAAGAAACACCATATATTTT
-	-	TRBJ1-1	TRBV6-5	CASSRSLVEAFF	TGTGCCAGCAGTAGAAGCCTCGTTGAAGCTTTCTTT
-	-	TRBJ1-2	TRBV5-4	CASTSLANYGYTF	TGTGCCAGCACCTCCTTAGCTAACTATGGCTACACCTTC
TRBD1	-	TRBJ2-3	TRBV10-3	CAISKDRVGTDTQYF	TGTGCCATCAGTAAGGACAGGGTTGGCACAGATACGCAGTATTTT
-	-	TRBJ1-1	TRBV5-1	CASSLAGRGEAFF	TGCGCCAGCAGCTTGGCCGGGCGCGGTGAAGCTTTCTTT
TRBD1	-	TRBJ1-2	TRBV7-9	CASSLQGATYGYTF	TGTGCCAGCAGCTTACAGGGGGCGACCTATGGCTACACCTTC
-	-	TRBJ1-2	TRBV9	CASSVSFYGYTF	TGTGCCAGCAGCGTAAGCTTTTACGGCTACACCTTC
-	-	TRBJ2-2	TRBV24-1	CATSVNTGELFF	TGTGCCACCAGTGTCAACACCGGGGAGCTGTTTTTT
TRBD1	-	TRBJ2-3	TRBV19	CASRTGTVLTDTQYF	TGTGCCAGTAGAACCGGGACAGTCCTCACAGATACGCAGTATTTT
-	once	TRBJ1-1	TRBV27	CASSLLGTSKAFF	TGTGCCAGCAGTTTACTGGGGACATCAAAAGCTTTCTTT
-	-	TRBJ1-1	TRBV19	CASSNPGREAFF	TGTGCCAGTAGTAACCCGGGACGTGAAGCTTTCTTT
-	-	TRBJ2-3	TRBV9	CASSVQLSTDTQYF	TGTGCCAGCAGCGTCCAGCTCAGCACAGATACGCAGTATTTT
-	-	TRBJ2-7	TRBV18	CASSPSTGDPLYEQYF	TGTGCCAGCTCACCATCGACAGGCGATCCCCTCTACGAGCAGTACTTC
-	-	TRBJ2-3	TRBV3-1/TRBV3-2	CASSLGTSTDTQYF	TGTGCCAGCAGCCTCGGGACTAGCACAGATACGCAGTATTTT
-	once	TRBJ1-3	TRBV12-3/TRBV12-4	CASSLGRNTIYF	TGTGCCAGCAGTTTAGGTCGGAACACCATATATTTT
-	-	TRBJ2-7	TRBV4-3	CASSQEAGSYEQYF	TGCGCCAGCAGCCAAGAGGCAGGATCCTACGAGCAGTACTTC